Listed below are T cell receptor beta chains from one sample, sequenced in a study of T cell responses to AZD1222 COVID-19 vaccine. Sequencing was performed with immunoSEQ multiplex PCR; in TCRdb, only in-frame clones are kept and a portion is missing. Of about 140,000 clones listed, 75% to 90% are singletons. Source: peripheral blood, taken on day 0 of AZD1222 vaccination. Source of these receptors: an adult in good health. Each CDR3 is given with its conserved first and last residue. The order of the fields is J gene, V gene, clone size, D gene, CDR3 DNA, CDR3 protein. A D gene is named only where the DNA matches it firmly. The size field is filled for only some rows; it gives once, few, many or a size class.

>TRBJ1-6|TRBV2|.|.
TGTGCCAGCAGTGAAGCGCTTAACAGACCCGGTTCACCCCTCCACTTT
CASSEALNRPGSPLHF
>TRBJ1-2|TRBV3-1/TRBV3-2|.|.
TGTGCCAGCAGCCAAGATACGCGGCACTATGGCTACACCTTC
CASSQDTRHYGYTF
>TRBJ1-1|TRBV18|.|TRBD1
TGTGCCAGCTCACGGGCAGGGGGGGATGAAGCTTTCTTT
CASSRAGGDEAFF
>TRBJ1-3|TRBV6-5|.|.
TGTGCCAGCAGGCAAACAACCCAGGGAAACACCATATATTTT
CASRQTTQGNTIYF
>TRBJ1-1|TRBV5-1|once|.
TGCGCCAGCAGCTTCTCCTCAGCGCTCAATACAGGCCGCATGAACACTGAAGCTTTCTTT
CASSFSSALNTGRMNTEAFF
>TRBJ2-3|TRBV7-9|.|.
TGTGCCAGCAGCTCAGCGGAGCGGCGTTTTACAGATACGCAGTATTTT
CASSSAERRFTDTQYF
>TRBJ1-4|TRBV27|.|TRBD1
TGTGCCAGCAGGAGGACAGGGCCTTCTGAAAAACTGTTTTTT
CASRRTGPSEKLFF
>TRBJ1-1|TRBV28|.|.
TGTGCCAGCAGTTTCCGTTGGGGAGCTTTCTTT
CASSFRWGAFF
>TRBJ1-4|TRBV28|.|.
TGTGCCAGCAGTTCCCCCCGCGGGGTAGGAAGATTGAAACTGTTTTTT
CASSSPRGVGRLKLFF
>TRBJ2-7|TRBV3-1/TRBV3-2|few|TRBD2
TGTGCCAGCAGCCCCCGCTCGGCGGGAGGGCGCGAGCAGTACTTC
CASSPRSAGGREQYF
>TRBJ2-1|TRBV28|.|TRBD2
TGTGCCAGTTGTCGGGGGGACTTCCCCAATGAGCAGTTCTTC
CASCRGDFPNEQFF
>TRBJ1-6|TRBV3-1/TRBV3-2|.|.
TGTGCCAGCAGCCAAAGTGTGGCGTGGGGTTGGCAGAGAGGGTCACCCCTCCACTTT
CASSQSVAWGWQRGSPLHF
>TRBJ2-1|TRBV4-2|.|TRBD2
TGTGCCAGCAGCCAAGATTCGGCGGGGGGGTACAATGAGCAGTTCTTC
CASSQDSAGGYNEQFF
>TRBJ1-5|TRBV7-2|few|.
TGTGCCAGCAGCTTGAGGGGGTCCCAGCCCCAGCATTTT
CASSLRGSQPQHF
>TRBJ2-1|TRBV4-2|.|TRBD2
TGTGCCAGCAGCCAAGGACTAGCGGGGAACAATGAGCAGTTCTTC
CASSQGLAGNNEQFF
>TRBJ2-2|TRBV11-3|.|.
TGTGCCAGCAGCTCTCAGGTGGTGGTGACCGGGGAGCTGTTTTTT
CASSSQVVVTGELFF
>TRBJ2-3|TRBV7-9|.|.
TGTGCCAGCAGCTCCTCCCTCACGGGGCAAAGGACAGATACGCAGTATTTT
CASSSSLTGQRTDTQYF
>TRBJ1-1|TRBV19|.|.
TGTGCCAGTAGTCCCACGGGAGGCACAAGCACTGAAGCTTTCTTT
CASSPTGGTSTEAFF
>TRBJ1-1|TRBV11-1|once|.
TGTGCCAGCAGCTTAGTCAACCTGAACACTGAAGCTTTCTTT
CASSLVNLNTEAFF
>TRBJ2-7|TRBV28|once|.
TGTGCCAGCCTGCCGAGTCTGGGGACGGCCTACGAGCAGTACTTC
CASLPSLGTAYEQYF
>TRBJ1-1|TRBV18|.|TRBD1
TGTGCCAGCTCGGTTCAAAGGGGGCGAGGCACTGAAGCTTTCTTT
CASSVQRGRGTEAFF
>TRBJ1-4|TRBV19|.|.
TGTGCCAGTAGTATTGTCGCGACTAATGAAAAACTGTTTTTT
CASSIVATNEKLFF
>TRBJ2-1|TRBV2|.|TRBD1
TGTGCCAGCAACCCTGACAGGGAGGAGCAGTTCTTC
CASNPDREEQFF
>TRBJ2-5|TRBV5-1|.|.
TGCGCCAGCAGAAAGACTACCGCTCAAGAGACCCAGTACTTC
CASRKTTAQETQYF
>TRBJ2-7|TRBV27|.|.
TGTGCCAGCAAGCCCGGGCTCCGGGACGAGCAGTACTTC
CASKPGLRDEQYF